A single T cell receptor beta chain is shown here with its context. These data belong to a study of shared clonotypes between healthy human individuals. The data were produced by immunoSEQ multiplex PCR, yet TCRdb's version contains in-frame clones alone and is incomplete. This sample has 1.4 million to 1.5 million clones, with roughly 95% found just once. V gave up 2 bases and J gave up 1 base; unmatched junction bases: 7. CDR3 length: 16 residues. CDR1 and CDR2 from the germline V gene are SGHRS and YFSETQ. The receptor was isolated from a man younger than 40 in good health. V usage is TRBV5-1 and J usage is TRBJ2-7, with 9 positions matching TRBD1. Specimen: naive CD4+ T cells sorted from blood. The subset denotes: CD45RA+ positively selected. The CDR3 protein is CASSLSDRGQSYEQYF. CDR3 coding DNA: TGCGCCAGCAGCTTATCGGACAGGGGACAGTCCTACGAGCAGTACTTC.